Shown below are 14 T cell receptor beta chains from a single sample sequenced in a study of beta chain features in type 1 diabetes (dated 2018 in TCRdb). Libraries were prepared through the immunoSEQ multiplex PCR assay. The entire amount of isolated RNA was reverse transcribed using the High Capacity cDNA Reverse Transcription Kit, so the sequenced TCRB transcripts were expressed ones. The table was pulled from immuneACCESS by TCRdb, which kept in-frame rearrangements only. Such tables lose some clones; where checked, under half of the loss comes from unresolved V genes, and the rest has no known cause. This sample gives about 130,000 clones in total; about a tenth of them show up just once. Roughly 0.69% of the sample rests with the top ten. The material sequenced was central memory CD4+ T cells from blood. The receptor source for this set is a man aged 18 to 35 in good health.

In this sample, this clone turned up many times. This chain joins TRBV27 and TRBJ2-7; D gene unclear. V shed 4 bases and J shed 3 bases, with 4 bases lying between them. Germline-derived CDR1 and CDR2 are MNHEY and SMNVEV (reference sequence). The CDR3 runs 11 residues. The CDR3 reads CASSSYYEQYF. In DNA, the CDR3 is TGTGCCAGCAGTTCCTACTACGAGCAGTACTTC.

The chain joins TRBV11-2 to TRBJ2-1; the match to TRBD2 covers 8 bases. The CDR3 length is 17 residues. V dropped 0 bases and J dropped 3; count of bases not matched to a gene: 7. The V gene's germline CDR1 is SGHAT and CDR2 FQNNGV. CDR3: CASSLDGRGAGYNEQFF. The CDR3 nucleotides read TGTGCCAGCAGCTTAGACGGGCGGGGGGCAGGCTACAATGAGCAGTTCTTC.

The chain combines TRBV7-9 with TRBJ2-3, with 10 bases matching TRBD2. Germline lookup yields CDR1 SEHNR and CDR2 FQNEAQ (reference sequence). The CDR3 consists of 14 residues. V gave up 3 bases and J gave up 6 bases; unmatched junction bases: 3. The CDR3 coding sequence is TGTGCCAGCAGCTTTCGAGCGGGGGGGGATACGCAGTATTTT. It specifies CASSFRAGGDTQYF.

The sample holds a few counts of this clone. The CDR3 DNA sequence: TGTGCCAGCTCACCAGGGACAGGGGCCGCCGAGCAGTACTTC. This sequence encodes CASSPGTGAAEQYF. The chain recombines TRBV18 with TRBJ2-7, with 10 positions matching TRBD1. Trimming at V came to 2 bases and at J to 6 bases, leaving 4 bases not matched to a gene. Germline V gene lookup returns CDR1 KGHSH and CDR2 LQKENI. The CDR3 runs to 14 residues.

The genes are TRBV2 and TRBJ2-3, with 7 bases that match TRBD1. The CDR3 runs to 13 residues. In germline, CDR1 is SNHLY, CDR2 FYNNEI. Unmatched junction bases numbered 4, after V lost 6 bases and J lost 4 bases. DNA for the CDR3: TGTGCCAGCAGGAAGACAGGGTCAGATACGCAGTATTTT. It encodes CASRKTGSDTQYF.

The sample holds many counts of this clone. The V and J genes are TRBV30 and TRBJ1-1; 8 bases line up with TRBD1. The V gene end was trimmed by 3 bases and the J gene end by 2 bases; junction bases not matched to a gene: 2. Germline CDR1 reads GTSNPN; CDR2 reads SVGIG (reference sequence). The CDR3 extends over 13 amino acids. The CDR3 DNA reads TGTGCCTGGAGGGACAGGGATAACACTGAAGCTTTCTTT. Residues: CAWRDRDNTEAFF. The variable domain in full, completed from reference TRBV30 and TRBJ1-1, reads SQTIHQWPATLVQPVGSPLSLECTVEGTSNPNLYWYRQAAGRGLQLLFYSVGIGQISSEVPQNLSASRPQDRQFILSSKKLLLSDSGFYLCAWRDRDNTEAFFGQGTRLTVV.

The chain uses TRBV5-1 and TRBJ1-4; TRBD1 matches 8 bases. The V segment lost 2 bases and the J segment 8 bases; nucleotides outside the gene matches: 8. Germline V gene data show CDR1 as SGHRS and CDR2 as YFSETQ. This CDR3 spans 15 amino acids. Here the CDR3 reads CASSFTGTGDEKLFF. CDR3 DNA: TGCGCCAGCAGCTTTACCGGGACAGGTGACGAAAAACTGTTTTTT.

The V gene is TRBV10-1, the J gene TRBJ2-3; D is unresolved. V shed 8 bases and J shed 3 bases, with 12 bases lying between them. CDR1 and CDR2 from the germline V gene are WNHNN and SYGVQD (reference sequence). The CDR3 runs 13 residues. The CDR3 DNA sequence: TGCGCCAGCGAGAGCCCCGGGACAGATACGCAGTATTTT. Translation: CASESPGTDTQYF.

This chain joins TRBV28 and TRBJ1-4; D is perhaps TRBD1 (6 bases). V was shortened by 6 bases and J by 4 bases, with 12 bases between the two germline ends. From germline, CDR1 is MDHEN and CDR2 SYDVKM. The CDR3 has 14 residues. CDR3 coding DNA: TGTGCCAGCAGCCGGGGGGGCGATAATGAAAAACTGTTTTTT. This codes for CASSRGGDNEKLFF.

This clone turned up a few times. The chain combines TRBV28 with TRBJ2-3, with 7 bases identical to TRBD2. This CDR3 contains 15 residues. Germline-derived CDR1 and CDR2 are MDHEN and SYDVKM. The ends lost 1 base at V and 6 bases at J; junction bases unmatched: 7. The CDR3 coding sequence is TGTGCCAGCAGTTTATATCGGGGGGTGGCGGATACGCAGTATTTT. Translated: CASSLYRGVADTQYF.

The chain is built from TRBV2 and TRBJ2-7, with D possibly TRBD1 on 6 matching bases. Germline V gene lookup returns CDR1 SNHLY and CDR2 FYNNEI. V was cut by 5 bases and J by 4 bases, with 9 bases left in between. This CDR3 contains 12 residues. The CDR3 protein is CASSLGAYEQYF. As DNA, the CDR3 is TGTGCCAGCAGTTTGGGGGCATACGAGCAGTACTTC.

In this sample, this clone turned up a few times. The chain employs TRBV2 and TRBJ2-3, with D perhaps matching TRBD2 (5 bases). CDR3 length: 14 residues. Per germline, CDR1 SNHLY and CDR2 FYNNEI. V was shortened by 6 bases and J by 3 bases, with 13 bases between the two germline ends. The CDR3 DNA is TGTGCCAGCAGAAGTCATAGCGCGACAGATACGCAGTATTTT. As protein: CASRSHSATDTQYF.

The genes are TRBV4-1 and TRBJ2-1; TRBD1 matches 10 bases. The length of the CDR3 is 17 residues. Germline CDR1 MGHRA, CDR2 YSYEKL. Unmatched junction bases numbered 9, after V lost 4 bases and J lost 3 bases. The chain's CDR3 is CASSLNRDRGSYNEQFF. CDR3 DNA sequence: TGCGCCAGCAGCCTAAACCGGGACAGGGGAAGCTACAATGAGCAGTTCTTC.

This rearrangement joins TRBV10-3 to TRBJ1-2; D unresolved. Germline V gives CDR1 ENHRY, CDR2 SYGVKD. The V gene lost 8 bases and the J gene lost 0 bases, with 10 bases spanning the gap. The CDR3 extends over 13 amino acids. CDR3 nucleotides: TGTGCCATCTGGGCAGATGCTAACTATGGCTACACCTTC. It specifies CAIWADANYGYTF.